Listed below are T cell receptor beta chains from one sample, sequenced in a study of T cell responses to AZD1222 COVID-19 vaccine. Assay used: immunoSEQ multiplex PCR; TCRdb lists only in-frame clones, some missing. The sample lists about 140,000 clones; roughly 93% were seen once. Sample: peripheral blood, taken 28 days after the second AZD1222 dose. The origin of the receptors is an adult who received the AZD1222 COVID-19 vaccine. The CDR3 runs from the conserved cysteine through the conserved F or W. Fields, in order: D gene, J gene, V gene, clone size, CDR3 protein, CDR3 DNA. A D gene is named only where the DNA matches it firmly. Clone size, where shown, is once, few, many, or a class for clones that have expanded.

TRBD1 TRBJ1-2 TRBV6-5 once CASGQGRLYGYTF TGTGCCAGCGGACAGGGAAGACTCTATGGCTACACCTTC
. TRBJ2-7 TRBV11-2 . CASSLSEASYEQYF TGTGCCAGCAGCTTGTCCGAAGCCTCCTACGAGCAGTACTTC
. TRBJ2-7 TRBV6-2/TRBV6-3 few CASSYWGFEQYF TGTGCCAGCAGTTACTGGGGCTTCGAGCAGTACTTC
. TRBJ2-5 TRBV6-5 . CASRREPQYQETQYF TGTGCCAGCCGGAGAGAACCCCAGTACCAAGAGACCCAGTACTTC
. TRBJ2-3 TRBV14 . CASSRDRYSTDTQYF TGTGCCAGCAGCCGAGACAGATACTCCACAGATACGCAGTATTTT
. TRBJ2-3 TRBV5-5 . CASSPRGFTSTDTQYF TGTGCCAGCAGCCCCCGGGGCTTCACATCCACAGATACGCAGTATTTT
. TRBJ1-5 TRBV30 . CAWGPMTSNQPQHF TGTGCCTGGGGACCGATGACTAGCAATCAGCCCCAGCATTTT
. TRBJ2-3 TRBV6-1 . CASSEAGARLTDTQYF TGTGCCAGCAGTGAAGCGGGGGCCCGACTCACAGATACGCAGTATTTT
. TRBJ1-2 TRBV6-5 . CASSYSHPGRNYGYTF TGTGCCAGCAGTTACTCGCACCCGGGACGGAACTATGGCTACACCTTC
. TRBJ2-1 TRBV5-1 . CASSFSSRGAPSFEQFF TGCGCCAGCAGCTTCTCGTCGAGGGGGGCTCCTTCCTTTGAGCAGTTCTTC
. TRBJ2-7 TRBV5-6 . CASALGGKGYEQYF TGTGCCAGCGCGCTAGGGGGAAAAGGGTACGAGCAGTACTTC
TRBD1 TRBJ1-5 TRBV2 . CASSLSRTGGSNQPQHF TGTGCCAGCAGTCTATCCCGGACAGGGGGTAGCAATCAGCCCCAGCATTTT
. TRBJ1-3 TRBV2 few CASTDQGRLNTIYF TGTGCCAGCACGGACCAAGGTCGACTTAACACCATATATTTT
. TRBJ2-5 TRBV9 . CASSVAEGGRETQYF TGTGCCAGCAGCGTAGCTGAGGGGGGGAGAGAGACCCAGTACTTC
. TRBJ1-2 TRBV5-6 . CASSFSGNYGYTF TGTGCCAGCAGCTTTTCGGGGAACTATGGCTACACCTTC
. TRBJ2-5 TRBV5-1 . CASSLYGQEGETQYF TGCGCCAGCAGCTTGTACGGGCAGGAGGGGGAGACCCAGTACTTC
TRBD1 TRBJ1-1 TRBV2 . CASCLRGQVTEAFF TGTGCCAGCTGCCTAAGGGGGCAGGTCACTGAAGCTTTCTTT
. TRBJ1-1 TRBV5-1 . CASSTTGLRTEAFF TGCGCCAGCAGCACAACAGGGTTACGGACTGAAGCTTTCTTT
. TRBJ1-5 TRBV12-5 . CASGLLADGGGARGGNQPQHF TGTGCTAGTGGTTTGCTCGCTGATGGGGGGGGCGCGAGAGGTGGCAATCAGCCCCAGCATTTT
. TRBJ1-1 TRBV4-1 . CASSQDRTNTEAFF TGCGCCAGCAGCCAAGATAGGACGAACACTGAAGCTTTCTTT
. TRBJ1-1 TRBV5-4 . CASSSGGPSTGNTEAFF TGTGCCAGCAGCTCTGGTGGCCCCAGTACGGGGAACACTGAAGCTTTCTTT
. TRBJ2-7 TRBV13 . CASSPRVFTYEQYF TGTGCCAGCAGCCCAAGGGTTTTCACCTACGAGCAGTACTTC
TRBD1 TRBJ1-1 TRBV12-3/TRBV12-4 . CASRTGPSREAFF TGTGCCAGCCGGACAGGGCCGAGCCGTGAAGCTTTCTTT
. TRBJ2-7 TRBV6-2/TRBV6-3 . CASSKNRVEQYF TGTGCCAGCAGTAAAAACAGGGTCGAGCAGTACTTC
. TRBJ2-5 TRBV19 once CASSIATWETQYF TGTGCCAGTAGTATAGCTACGTGGGAGACCCAGTACTTC
TRBD1 TRBJ1-5 TRBV7-9 . CASSHGTASNQPQHF TGTGCCAGCAGCCACGGGACAGCGAGCAATCAGCCCCAGCATTTT
. TRBJ1-4 TRBV27 . CASSYRRGTNEKLFF TGTGCCAGCAGCTATAGGCGGGGAACTAATGAAAAACTGTTTTTT
. TRBJ1-5 TRBV5-8 . CASSYGQWQPQHF TGTGCCAGCAGCTATGGACAGTGGCAGCCCCAGCATTTT
. TRBJ2-7 TRBV3-1/TRBV3-2 . CASSQNPRVYEQYF TGTGCCAGCAGCCAAAACCCCAGGGTGTACGAGCAGTACTTC
TRBD1 TRBJ1-4 TRBV6-5 . CASSRDRSTNEKLFF TGTGCCAGCAGCCGGGACAGATCAACTAATGAAAAACTGTTTTTT
TRBD2 TRBJ2-3 TRBV4-2 . CASSQDPAGGITDTQYF TGTGCCAGCAGCCAAGATCCCGCGGGGGGGATCACAGATACGCAGTATTTT
. TRBJ2-2 TRBV7-3 . CASSPTSGRATGELFF TGTGCCAGCAGCCCGACTAGTGGGCGGGCCACCGGGGAGCTGTTTTTT
. TRBJ1-5 TRBV11-2 . CASSPSEEVKSDQPQHF TGTGCCAGCAGCCCATCGGAGGAAGTGAAGTCAGATCAGCCCCAGCATTTT
. TRBJ1-6 TRBV6-5 . CASSYAGRNSPLHF TGTGCCAGCAGTTACGCAGGGAGGAATTCACCCCTCCACTTT
TRBD1 TRBJ1-2 TRBV5-5 once CASSWRTGNYGYTF TGTGCCAGCAGCTGGAGGACAGGGAACTATGGCTACACCTTC
TRBD1 TRBJ1-1 TRBV6-2/TRBV6-3 . CASSQTGTGGSEAFF TGTGCCAGCAGCCAGACCGGGACAGGGGGCTCTGAAGCTTTCTTT
TRBD2 TRBJ2-1 TRBV6-6 . CASTFRLAGEQFF TGTGCCAGCACCTTTCGACTAGCGGGTGAGCAGTTCTTC
. TRBJ2-7 TRBV11-2 . CATGGLTKYEQYF TGTGCCACGGGCGGGCTAACGAAGTACGAGCAGTACTTC
TRBD1 TRBJ2-7 TRBV9 . CASSVQGEPREQYF TGTGCCAGCAGCGTCCAGGGGGAACCTCGCGAGCAGTACTTC
TRBD1 TRBJ1-3 TRBV9 . CASSVEGQGSGNTIYF TGTGCCAGCAGCGTAGAGGGACAGGGGTCCGGAAACACCATATATTTT
. TRBJ2-7 TRBV19 few CASSIQGLETYEQYF TGTGCCAGTAGTATTCAGGGGTTAGAGACCTACGAGCAGTACTTC
. TRBJ2-7 TRBV7-2 . CASSLALQRASYEQYF TGTGCCAGCAGCTTAGCGCTCCAGCGGGCCTCCTACGAGCAGTACTTC
. TRBJ2-7 TRBV30 . CAWSLSRTSYEQYF TGTGCCTGGAGTCTTTCACGGACCTCCTACGAGCAGTACTTC
. TRBJ2-1 TRBV14 . CASSQDLLANEQFF TGTGCCAGCAGCCAAGATCTACTAGCCAATGAGCAGTTCTTC
TRBD1 TRBJ1-1 TRBV6-6 . CASKEQGARFTEAFF TGTGCCAGCAAAGAACAGGGGGCGCGGTTCACTGAAGCTTTCTTT